This TCR beta chain was identified in a study of Ad26.COV2.S vaccination and SARS-CoV-2 variants. Study-level information: Of the COV1001 trial arms, the Ad26.COV2.S arm included the donor.

Treatment noted: over 15 received Ad26.COV2.S at low or high dose, single or two shots; five or six received placebo; per-sample allocation not given. Samples were taken on day 63 after the first vaccine or placebo injection. A remark on this clone: The antigen is unknown.

Study results and caveats: Total responses of T cells may have been underestimated by the analyses of TCR breadth and depth.

TCRdb's copy holds only in-frame clones and misses some; the assay was immunoSEQ multiplex PCR. Here the sample spans hundreds of thousands of clones, roughly 90% being singletons. Trimming removed 2 bases from V and 8 bases from J; junction bases left unmatched: 3. Per the germline V gene, CDR1 is MGHDK and CDR2 is SYGVNS. The CDR3 contains 14 residues. Specimen: peripheral blood, collected in a trial of Ad26.COV2.S vaccine versus placebo. V gene TRBV25-1 combines with J gene TRBJ1-6, with 7 nucleotides matching TRBD1. The TCR originated in a person aged 18-60 years who received the Ad26.COV2.S COVID-19 vaccine or a placebo. The CDR3 nucleotides are TGTGCCAGCAGTGAAGACAGGGTGTATTCACCCCTCCACTTT. Amino acid sequence: CASSEDRVYSPLHF.